This T cell receptor (beta chain) was sequenced during a study of T cell repertoires in cytomegalovirus infection (dated by TCRdb to between 2017 and 2020). For the wider study: Because public TCR beta signatures pointed to carriage of CMV infection together with the matching HLA type, the HLA type of each donor mattered for the analysis. Overall study results and their limits: The ex vivo response was dominated by HLA-C-restricted CMV-specific TCR beta clonotypes, which also provided the single most frequent clonotype in two of eight donors. In both this cohort and an independent cohort of some 350 donors, the cumulative frequency of public TCR beta family members distinguished carriers of CMV infection plus the relevant HLA type.

As for this clonotype: Its target antigen remains unknown. One junction end does not reproduce the germline sequence, and a read error may be involved.

From its cysteine to its phenylalanine, the CDR3 spans 13 amino acids. Of all the DNA, just the CDR3 is kept, 39 bases in frame from base 1. CDR1 and CDR2 are read off the germline V gene as MNHEY and SVGAGI. The run used an Illumina HiSeq 1500. In TCRdb, the public reads were trimmed at Q25 with fastp and aligned with MiXCR, with productive beta chains retained. Records with the same CDR3 protein are collapsed into one entry carrying the most frequent genes and DNA. The sample table holds 680,000 or so distinct CDR3 sequences, of which roughly 35% were seen once. The top ten clonotypes cover around 3% of the sample.

The chain is assembled from TRBV6-5 and TRBJ1-1, and TRBD1 aligns with 8 junction nucleotides. The clonotype comes from a human donor in good health (CMV status not recorded). Some clones in this sample may be carry-over from other donors' samples. Sequences were obtained from PBMCs. The DNA sequence is TGTGCCAGCAGATACAGGGGGGTAGCTGAAGCTTTCTTC. This encodes CASRYRGVAEAFF.